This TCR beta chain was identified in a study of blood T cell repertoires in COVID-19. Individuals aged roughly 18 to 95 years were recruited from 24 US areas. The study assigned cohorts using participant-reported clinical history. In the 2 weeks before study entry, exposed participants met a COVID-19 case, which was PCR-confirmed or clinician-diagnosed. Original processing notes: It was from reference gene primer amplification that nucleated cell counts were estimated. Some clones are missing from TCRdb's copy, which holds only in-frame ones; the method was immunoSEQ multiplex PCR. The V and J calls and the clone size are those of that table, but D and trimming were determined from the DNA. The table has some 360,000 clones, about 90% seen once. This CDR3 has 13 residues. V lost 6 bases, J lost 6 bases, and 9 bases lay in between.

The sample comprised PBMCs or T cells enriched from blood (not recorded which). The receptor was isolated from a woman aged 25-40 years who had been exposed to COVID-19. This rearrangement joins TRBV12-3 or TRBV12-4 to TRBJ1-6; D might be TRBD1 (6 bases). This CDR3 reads CASRQGSNSPLHF. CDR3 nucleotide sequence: TGTGCCAGCAGGCAGGGGTCTAATTCACCCCTCCACTTT.